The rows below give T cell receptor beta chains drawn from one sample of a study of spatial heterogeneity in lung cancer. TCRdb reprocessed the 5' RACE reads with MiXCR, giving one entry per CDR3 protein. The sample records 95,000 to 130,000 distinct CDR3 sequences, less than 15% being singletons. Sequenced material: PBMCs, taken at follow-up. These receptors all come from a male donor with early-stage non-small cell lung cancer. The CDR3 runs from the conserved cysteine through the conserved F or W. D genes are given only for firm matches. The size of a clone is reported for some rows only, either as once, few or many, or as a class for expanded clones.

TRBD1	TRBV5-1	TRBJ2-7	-	CASSGRDRGYEQYF	TGCGCCAGCAGCGGCCGGGACAGGGGGTACGAGCAGTACTTC
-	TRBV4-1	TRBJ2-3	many	CASSQAVLSTDTQYF	TGCGCCAGCAGCCAAGCGGTACTCTCCACAGATACGCAGTATTTT
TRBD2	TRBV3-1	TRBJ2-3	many	CASKRSSGGTDTQYF	TGTGCCAGCAAGAGGTCGAGCGGGGGAACAGATACGCAGTATTTT
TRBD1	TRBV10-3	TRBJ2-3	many	CAISGKTGNTDTQYF	TGTGCCATCAGCGGAAAGACAGGGAACACAGATACGCAGTATTTT
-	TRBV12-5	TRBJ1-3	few	CASGPSARNTIYF	TGTGCTAGTGGTCCTTCCGCCCGAAACACCATATATTTT
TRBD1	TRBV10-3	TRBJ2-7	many	CAISESRYHIRTGYEQYF	TGTGCCATCAGTGAGTCGAGATATCATATTCGGACAGGCTACGAGCAGTACTTC
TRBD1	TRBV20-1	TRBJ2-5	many	CSASGQGALYATQYF	TGCAGTGCCTCCGGACAGGGGGCGTTATATGCGACCCAGTACTTC
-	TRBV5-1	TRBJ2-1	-	CASSLGGTDEQFF	TGCGCCAGCAGCTTGGGGGGCACGGATGAGCAGTTCTTC
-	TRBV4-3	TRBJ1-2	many	CASSQDPTGNYGYTF	TGCGCCAGCAGCCAAGATCCCACAGGGAACTATGGCTACACCTTC
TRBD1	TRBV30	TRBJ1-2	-	CAWSTIRGQGKSNYGYTF	TGTGCCTGGAGTACTATCAGGGGACAGGGGAAATCTAACTATGGCTACACCTTC
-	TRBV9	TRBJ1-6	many	CASSEENSPLHF	TGTGCCAGCAGCGAAGAAAATTCACCCCTCCACTTT
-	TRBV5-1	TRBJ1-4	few	CASSFRGNEKLFF	TGCGCCAGCAGCTTCCGGGGGAATGAAAAACTGTTTTTT
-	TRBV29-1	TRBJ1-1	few	CSVQHNTEAFF	TGCAGCGTTCAACACAACACTGAAGCTTTCTTT
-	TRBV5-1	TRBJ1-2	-	CASSLEVHDYGYTF	TGCGCCAGCAGCTTGGAGGTACACGACTATGGCTACACCTTC
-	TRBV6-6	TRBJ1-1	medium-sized	CASSYEGRPEAFF	TGTGCCAGCAGTTACGAGGGGAGGCCTGAAGCTTTCTTT
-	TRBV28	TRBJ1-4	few	CASSPPERRREKLFF	TGTGCCAGCAGTCCCCCGGAGCGTAGAAGGGAAAAACTGTTTTTT
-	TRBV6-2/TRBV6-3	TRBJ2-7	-	CASTPMAGAYEQYF	TGTGCCAGCACCCCCATGGCAGGGGCCTACGAGCAGTACTTC
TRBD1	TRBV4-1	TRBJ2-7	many	CASSQEGTGSYEQYF	TGCGCCAGCAGCCAGGAAGGGACAGGATCCTACGAGCAGTACTTC